This T cell receptor beta chain was sequenced during a study of blood T cell repertoires in COVID-19. Assay: immunoSEQ multiplex PCR; the TCRdb copy retains only in-frame clones and omits some. The sample records 300,000 or so clones, around nine tenths being singletons. The trim removed 3 bases at V and 4 bases at J, leaving 7 bases unmatched. The V gene's germline CDR1 is SGHVS and CDR2 FQNEAQ. This CDR3 spans 16 amino acids. The chain combines TRBV7-8 with TRBJ2-7; TRBD2 matches at 12 bases. The receptor was isolated from a man aged 55 to 70 who had recovered from COVID-19. Specimen: PBMCs or T cells enriched from blood (not recorded which). The CDR3 DNA reads TGTGCCAGCAGCTTCGGGACTAGCGGGTTTGCATACGAGCAGTACTTC. Translating gives CASSFGTSGFAYEQYF.